These 11 T cell receptor beta chains were sequenced from one sample in a study of radiotherapy plus CTLA-4 blockade in lung cancer. TCRdb's table, derived via immunoSEQ multiplex PCR, lists solely in-frame clones and lacks some. This sample has about 98,000 clones; 88% occur once, and the top ten carry 4% to 6%. This sample comprised peripheral blood, obtained from a patient treated with radiotherapy plus ipilimumab. The receptors originated from a human donor with non-small cell lung cancer that progressed on radiotherapy plus ipilimumab.

The chain carries TRBV2 and TRBJ2-7, with 10 positions matching TRBD2. Looked up from germline, CDR1 is SNHLY and CDR2 is FYNNEI. The CDR3 is 15 amino acids. The V gene end was trimmed by 0 bases and the J gene end by 3 bases; junction bases not matched to a gene: 2. This CDR3 reads CASSEAPSGSYEQYF. The DNA for the CDR3 is TGTGCCAGCAGTGAAGCGCCTAGCGGGAGCTACGAGCAGTACTTC.

The count of this clone is one. The chain carries TRBV30 and TRBJ1-4; D unresolved. With 1 base removed from V and 0 bases from J, the gap between germline ends came to 9 bases. The length of the CDR3 is 15 residues. Germline V gene sequence: CDR1 GTSNPN, CDR2 SVGIG (reference sequence). CDR3 loop: CAWSARTPTNEKLFF. The CDR3 DNA is TGTGCCTGGAGTGCTCGGACCCCAACTAATGAAAAACTGTTTTTT.

The CDR3 spells CASSLPGQGKKEKLFF. In nucleotides, the CDR3 is TGTGCCAGCAGTTTACCCGGACAGGGAAAAAAAGAAAAACTGTTTTTT. The chain links TRBV28 to TRBJ1-4; TRBD1 agrees at 8 bases. There are 16 residues in the CDR3. V was pared by 2 bases and J by 8 bases, with 10 bases of the junction left unmatched. Germline CDR1 is MDHEN and CDR2 is SYDVKM. Based on the CDR3 plus reference TRBV28 and TRBJ1-4, the full variable domain is DVKVTQSSRYLVKRTGEKVFLECVQDMDHENMFWYRQDPGLGLRLIYFSYDVKMKEKGDIPEGYSVSREKKERFSLILESASTNQTSMYLCASSLPGQGKKEKLFFGSGTQLSVL.

The chain joins TRBV5-6 to TRBJ1-1, with D maybe TRBD1 (5 bases). V dropped 0 bases and J dropped 8 bases, with 8 bases sitting between them. Germline V gene sequence: CDR1 SGHDT, CDR2 YYEEEE. This CDR3 has 12 residues. The CDR3 DNA reads as TGTGCCAGCAGCTTGGTTGGACAAGAAGCTTTCTTT. This translates into CASSLVGQEAFF.

The chain joins TRBV6-5 to TRBJ1-1, with D perhaps TRBD1 (6 bases). Germline assignment: CDR1 MNHEY and CDR2 SVGAGI. This CDR3 spans 15 amino acids. V lost 2 bases, J lost 5 bases, and 15 bases lay in between. CDR3 sequence: CASSYGLGTGTEAFF. The CDR3 DNA sequence: TGTGCCAGCAGTTACGGGTTAGGAACAGGGACTGAAGCTTTCTTT.

This sequence joins TRBV11-1 and TRBJ1-1; D gene ambiguous. CDR1 is SGHAT, CDR2 FQDESV, per germline (reference sequence). Trimming cost V 5 bases and J 4 bases, with 14 bases left between them. CDR3 length equals 14 residues. CDR3 amino acids: CASSPQPMGTEAFF. The CDR3 DNA sequence: TGTGCCAGCAGCCCCCAGCCCATGGGCACTGAAGCTTTCTTT.

The chain uses TRBV18 and TRBJ2-1, with D possibly matching TRBD1 (7 bases). V lost 3 bases, J lost 9 bases, and 15 bases lay in between. CDR3 length: 14 amino acids. Germline V gene lookup returns CDR1 KGHSH and CDR2 LQKENI. In nucleotides, the CDR3 is TGTGCCAGCTCACCTGCCGGAGGGGGCGGTGAGCAGTTCTTC. This encodes CASSPAGGGGEQFF.

This sequence joins TRBV13 and TRBJ1-1; 7 nucleotides agree with TRBD1. Germline V gives CDR1 PRHDT, CDR2 FYEKMQ (reference sequence). V shed 1 base and J 4 bases; nucleotides not matched to a gene: 12. This CDR3 comprises 17 residues. The CDR3 reads CASSLEKQGSRSTEAFF. The DNA of the CDR3 is TGTGCCAGCAGCTTAGAAAAACAGGGGAGTCGGTCCACTGAAGCTTTCTTT.

V and J are TRBV19 and TRBJ1-5; perhaps TRBD1 as D (5 bases). The V and J ends lost 6 bases and 1 base respectively, with 16 bases between them. The CDR3 totals 16 residues. Germline V CDR1 and CDR2: LNHDA, SQIVND (reference sequence). Here the CDR3 reads CASRPVGGVSNQPQHF. The CDR3 DNA reads TGTGCCAGTAGACCGGTCGGGGGGGTAAGCAATCAGCCCCAGCATTTT.

This rearrangement joins TRBV5-8 to TRBJ1-5; TRBD1 matches at 8 bases. The V segment lost 4 bases and the J segment 4 bases; nucleotides outside the gene matches: 7. CDR3 length: 15 amino acids. Germline V gives CDR1 SGHTS, CDR2 YDEGEE. The CDR3 DNA reads as TGTGCCAGCAGCGGCGGGACAGGTTCGAATCAGCCCCAGCATTTT. It is translated as CASSGGTGSNQPQHF.

The rearrangement uses TRBV27 and TRBJ2-7; D not resolved. Trimming cost V 6 bases and J 6 bases, with 15 bases left between them. The CDR3 runs to 13 residues. CDR1 and CDR2 (germline): MNHEY, SMNVEV (reference sequence). DNA of the CDR3: TGTGCCAGCAGACCCATAGGGTCTGCCGAGCAGTACTTC. Residues: CASRPIGSAEQYF.